The 3 T cell receptor beta chains given below trace back to one sample, sequenced in a study of T cell changes during pregnancy in multiple sclerosis. TCRdb's table, derived via immunoSEQ multiplex PCR, lists solely in-frame clones and lacks some. The sample holds some 110,000 clones; 85% to 95% are singletons and the top ten take 1.5% to 2%. This specimen consisted of peripheral blood, obtained after pregnancy. All receptors come from a female donor with multiple sclerosis, enrolled in a pregnancy study.

The chain links TRBV5-6 to TRBJ2-7; TRBD1 matches at 12 bases. With V trimmed by 3 bases and J by 5 bases, 9 bases remained unmatched. Germline V lookup: CDR1 SGHDT, CDR2 YYEEEE. This CDR3 has 16 residues. CDR3 in DNA: TGTGCCAGCAGCTGGGGATCCGGGACAGGGGGCGACGAGCAGTACTTC. It codes for CASSWGSGTGGDEQYF.

The chain carries TRBV27 and TRBJ2-7; D possibly corresponds to TRBD2 (5 bases). The CDR3 has 14 residues. Germline CDR1 and CDR2: MNHEY and SMNVEV (reference sequence). Deletions cut 5 bases from V and 3 bases from J, with 14 bases between. The CDR3 coding sequence is TGTGCCAGCAGTCCTCCGGGAACTGGCTACGAGCAGTACTTC. It yields the protein CASSPPGTGYEQYF.

V and J are TRBV19 and TRBJ1-2; TRBD1 is a possible D gene (6 bases). V lost 5 bases and J 0 bases, leaving 16 bases between the germline ends. The germline gives CDR1 LNHDA, CDR2 SQIVND (reference sequence). The CDR3 has 16 amino acids. The CDR3 DNA reads TGTGCCAGTAGTGCCCCCGGGGGGCGGGCTAACTATGGCTACACCTTC. This gives the protein CASSAPGGRANYGYTF.